One and the same sample provided the 31 T cell receptor beta chains below, sequenced in a study of blood T cell repertoires in COVID-19. Only in-frame clones appear in the TCRdb table, and some are missing; sequencing was by immunoSEQ multiplex PCR. The sample lists about 150,000 clones; roughly nine tenths were seen once. The sample comprised peripheral blood. The receptors come from a woman in her thirties or forties with acute or convalescent COVID-19.

The rearrangement uses TRBV28 and TRBJ1-1; D not certain. The V gene lost 6 bases and the J gene lost 3 bases, with 11 bases spanning the gap. CDR1 is MDHEN, CDR2 SYDVKM, per germline. The CDR3 spans 13 residues. The CDR3 DNA sequence: TGTGCCAGCAGCCCAACGGCGGACACTGAAGCTTTCTTT. Protein product: CASSPTADTEAFF.

V gene TRBV14 combines with J gene TRBJ2-3; a weak D match, TRBD1 (5 bases). This CDR3 region has 15 residues. CDR1 SGHDN and CDR2 FVKESK come from the germline V gene. The V end was cut by 6 bases, the J end by 2 bases, with 15 bases between. The CDR3 bases are TGTGCCAGCAGTCCCTTGACAGACTTCACAGATACGCAGTATTTT. Its translation is CASSPLTDFTDTQYF.

This clone was observed a single time. The chain joins TRBV5-6 to TRBJ2-1; 9 nucleotides align to TRBD2. With 3 bases clipped from V and 8 bases from J, the junction kept 6 bases outside the gene matches. This CDR3 has 14 amino acids. Germline CDR1 is SGHDT and CDR2 is YYEEEE. The CDR3 protein is CASSSLGLADEQFF. The CDR3 nucleotides read TGTGCCAGCAGCTCCTTGGGACTAGCTGATGAGCAGTTCTTC.

This chain joins TRBV3-1 (or the pseudogene TRBV3-2) and TRBJ2-1; no definite D call. This CDR3 contains 13 residues. V gave up 0 bases and J gave up 10 bases, with 10 bases separating them. Germline loops: CDR1 LGHDT, CDR2 YNNKEL (reference sequence). The CDR3 bases are TGTGCCAGCAGCCAAGATCGTTTGGGCGAGCAGTTCTTC. Protein product: CASSQDRLGEQFF.

CDR3 protein: CASRPPGNNSPLHF. DNA for the CDR3: TGTGCCAGCAGGCCCCCCGGGAACAATTCACCCCTCCACTTT. The gene calls are TRBV27 and TRBJ1-6; D gene uncertain. V was shortened by 6 bases and J by 7 bases, with 13 bases between the two germline ends. Germline loops: CDR1 MNHEY, CDR2 SMNVEV (reference sequence). The CDR3 is made up of 14 amino acids.

The chain carries TRBV6-5 and TRBJ2-5; TRBD1 agrees at 7 bases. Trimming at V came to 7 bases and at J to 4 bases, leaving 9 bases not matched to a gene. This CDR3 contains 14 residues. Per germline, CDR1 MNHEY and CDR2 SVGAGI. The CDR3 bases are TGTGCCAGCAAAAATAGGACAGGAATAGAGACCCAGTACTTC. As protein: CASKNRTGIETQYF.

The rearrangement uses TRBV2 and TRBJ1-5; D unclear. The V gene's germline CDR1 is SNHLY and CDR2 FYNNEI. Trimming took 4 bases from V and 0 from J, leaving 7 bases between them. The CDR3 consists of 14 residues. The CDR3 DNA reads as TGTGCCAGCAGTGCCGAGGGTAGCAATCAGCCCCAGCATTTT. It yields the protein CASSAEGSNQPQHF.

This clone was detected once. A junction end diverges from the germline sequence, so it may reflect a read error. The chain uses TRBV13 and TRBJ2-6, with TRBD1 as a possible D gene (5 bases). This CDR3 contains 15 residues. CDR1 is PRHDT, CDR2 FYEKMQ, per germline (reference sequence). CDR3 bases: TGTGCCAACAGCTCAATGGGGCAAGGGGCCAACGTCCTGACTTTC. Its protein is CANSSMGQGANVLTF.

The chain combines TRBV6-4 with TRBJ2-3; 9 bases match TRBD1. CDR3 length: 15 amino acids. Germline V CDR1 and CDR2: MRHNA, SNTAGT. The junction had 8 bases not matched to a gene; V was cut back by 2 bases and J by 8 bases. The CDR3 sequence: CASSDGTGNLGTQYF. The DNA for the CDR3 is TGTGCCAGCAGTGACGGGACAGGGAATCTTGGTACGCAGTATTTT.

The chain couples TRBV7-6 to TRBJ1-3; D might be TRBD1 (6 bases). Germline assignment: CDR1 SGHVS and CDR2 FNYEAQ. The CDR3 totals 15 residues. The germline V and J ends were trimmed by 8 bases and 0 bases, with 14 bases remaining between them. In DNA, the CDR3 is TGTGCCAGCGGCGACAGGTCGGGCTCTGGAAACACCATATATTTT. Protein sequence: CASGDRSGSGNTIYF. The full variable domain, completed using reference TRBV7-6 and TRBJ1-3, is GAGVSQSPRYKVTKRGQDVALRCDPISGHVSLYWYRQALGQGPEFLTYFNYEAQQDKSGLPNDRFSAERPEGSISTLTIQRTEQRDSAMYRCASGDRSGSGNTIYFGEGSWLTVV.

The chain joins TRBV11-2 to TRBJ2-7; D is possibly TRBD1 (6 bases). Trimming pared 0 bases from V and 3 bases from J, leaving 12 bases between. Looked up from germline, CDR1 is SGHAT and CDR2 is FQNNGV. The CDR3 length is 15 residues. In DNA, the CDR3 is TGTGCCAGCAGCTTAGATCTGCAGGGGATCTACGAGCAGTACTTC. This gives the protein CASSLDLQGIYEQYF.

This chain uses TRBV4-2 with TRBJ1-5; 7 bases agree with TRBD1. CDR3 size: 14 residues. V trimming: 1 base; J trimming: 5 bases; junction bases outside the gene matches: 2. CDR1 and CDR2 (germline): LGHNA, YNFKEQ. The CDR3 region is CASSQGQGDQPQHF. The CDR3 DNA reads as TGTGCCAGCAGCCAAGGACAGGGAGATCAGCCCCAGCATTTT.

This clone was seen a single time. This sequence joins TRBV15 and TRBJ2-3; a possible D gene is TRBD1 (5 bases). This CDR3 is built from 14 residues. The V and J ends lost 3 bases and 5 bases respectively, with 12 bases between them. CDR1 LNHNV and CDR2 YYDKDF come from the germline V gene (reference sequence). CDR3 loop: CATSSLGARDTQYF. The CDR3 coding sequence is TGTGCCACCAGCAGTCTAGGGGCAAGAGATACGCAGTATTTT.

Many counts were recorded for this clone. The CDR3 protein is CASSPLGGSRFVREQYF. DNA for the CDR3: TGTGCCAGCAGCCCCCTTGGCGGGAGTAGGTTCGTTCGCGAGCAGTACTTC. V and J are TRBV7-2 and TRBJ2-7, with 7 positions matching TRBD2. This CDR3 spans 17 amino acids. V lost 5 bases, J lost 6 bases, and 19 bases stayed unmatched. Germline CDR1 SGHTA, CDR2 FQGNSA. Looking up the rest from reference TRBV7-2 and TRBJ2-7 gives the full variable domain: GAGVSQSPSNKVTEKGKDVELRCDPISGHTALYWYRQSLGQGLEFLIYFQGNSAPDKSGLPSDRFSAERTGGSVSTLTIQRTQQEDSAVYLCASSPLGGSRFVREQYFGPGTRLTVT.

This clone was picked up a small number of times. The DNA of the CDR3 is TGTGCCTGGAGTGCCCAGGGTTTTATCGTCGAGCAGTACTTC. Encoded protein: CAWSAQGFIVEQYF. This chain connects TRBV30 to TRBJ2-7; TRBD1 is a possible D gene (5 bases). The germline V gene has CDR1 GTSNPN and CDR2 SVGIG (reference sequence). Trimming took 1 base from V and 6 from J, leaving 16 bases between them. The CDR3 consists of 14 residues.

The chain joins TRBV7-3 to TRBJ2-3; tentative D call: TRBD1 (6 bases). Trimming cost V 4 bases and J 4 bases, with 9 bases left between them. Germline V gene lookup returns CDR1 SGHTA and CDR2 FQGTGA. The CDR3 has 13 residues. The CDR3 loop is CASSSRQADTQYF. The CDR3 DNA reads as TGTGCCAGCAGCTCAAGACAGGCAGATACGCAGTATTTT.

The rearrangement joins TRBV27 to TRBJ1-5, with TRBD1 matching 8 bases. The CDR3 sequence is 15 residues long. Germline V CDR1 and CDR2: MNHEY, SMNVEV (reference sequence). J lost 4 bases, V lost 4 bases, and 6 bases had no gene match. The CDR3 bases are TGTGCCAGCAGTTCTCGACAGGGGCTAAATCAGCCCCAGCATTTT. Protein product: CASSSRQGLNQPQHF.

The genes are TRBV29-1 and TRBJ1-2; perhaps TRBD1 as D (5 bases). The CDR3 covers 12 residues. The ends were cut back, 8 bases at V and 8 bases at J, with 18 bases in the middle. Germline CDR1 and CDR2: SQVTM and ANQGSEA. The CDR3 loop reads CSHSDSFEGYTF. The CDR3 bases are TGCAGCCATTCCGACAGTTTTGAAGGCTACACCTTC.

The V gene is TRBV14, the J gene TRBJ2-7; D is perhaps TRBD1 (5 bases). CDR3 length: 17 residues. With 0 bases removed from V and 6 bases from J, the gap between germline ends came to 21 bases. Germline V lookup: CDR1 SGHDN, CDR2 FVKESK. In DNA form, the CDR3 reads TGTGCCAGCAGCCAAGAATTTAGTAAGGCCAGGACATTCGAGCAGTACTTC. It is translated as CASSQEFSKARTFEQYF.

About this clone: At one boundary the junction diverges from the germline segment, which might be a read error. This chain uses TRBV7-3 with TRBJ2-2, with 10 nucleotides matching TRBD2. From germline, CDR1 is SGHTA and CDR2 FQGTGA. CDR3 size: 15 residues. The DNA of the CDR3 is TGTGCCAGCACCTTAGCGGGGGGTAACATCGGGGAGCTGTTTTTT. Its translation is CASTLAGGNIGELFF. Based on the CDR3 plus reference TRBV7-3 and TRBJ2-2, the full variable domain is GAGVSQTPSNKVTEKGKYVELRCDPISGHTALYWYRQSLGQGPEFLIYFQGTGAADDSGLPNDRFFAVRPEGSVSTLKIQRTERGDSAVYLCASTLAGGNIGELFFGEGSRLTVL.

CDR3 protein: CATYTALNGYTF. The CDR3 nucleotides are TGTGCCACCTATACAGCCTTAAATGGCTACACCTTC. The chain recombines TRBV24-1 with TRBJ1-2; D gene uncertain. V was clipped by 9 bases and J by 6 bases, with 13 bases between them. The length of the CDR3 is 12 residues. The germline V gene has CDR1 KGHDR and CDR2 SFDVKD.

The chain uses TRBV5-8 and TRBJ1-5; no definite D call. V was clipped by 1 base and J by 2 bases, with 10 bases between them. Germline values: CDR1 SGHTS, CDR2 YDEGEE. The CDR3 contains 15 residues. In DNA, the CDR3 is TGTGCCAGCAGCTTGACTCCCAATGGCAATCAGCCCCAGCATTTT. It translates to CASSLTPNGNQPQHF. The full variable domain, its missing parts supplied by reference TRBV5-8 and TRBJ1-5, is EAGVTQSPTHLIKTRGQQATLRCSPISGHTSVYWYQQALGLGLQFLLWYDEGEERNRGNFPPRFSGRQFPNYSSELNVNALELEDSALYLCASSLTPNGNQPQHFGDGTRLSIL.

This chain links TRBV6-4 with TRBJ1-3; 10 bases map to TRBD1. The CDR3 consists of 19 residues. The germline V gene has CDR1 MRHNA and CDR2 SNTAGT. V lost 0 bases to trimming and J lost 0 bases; unmatched junction nucleotides: 8. The CDR3 region is CASSDSGQGSQSSGNTIYF. DNA for the CDR3: TGTGCCAGCAGTGACTCGGGACAGGGGTCTCAGAGCTCTGGAAACACCATATATTTT.

This clone was picked up one time. This sequence joins TRBV9 and TRBJ1-1; unclear D gene. The CDR3 totals 15 residues. Germline V gene data show CDR1 as SGDLS and CDR2 as YYNGEE. Trimming cost V 0 bases and J 0 bases, with 9 bases left between them. The CDR3 region is CASSVEPQLNTEAFF. The DNA of the CDR3 is TGTGCCAGCAGCGTAGAACCACAGTTGAACACTGAAGCTTTCTTT.

The chain couples TRBV19 to TRBJ2-2, with 8 bases aligning to TRBD1. Per germline, CDR1 LNHDA and CDR2 SQIVND (reference sequence). J was trimmed by 2 bases and V by 3 bases; bases with no gene match: 5. CDR3 size: 16 residues. This CDR3 reads CASSISGTGNTGELFF. In DNA, the CDR3 is TGTGCCAGTAGTATTTCTGGGACAGGCAACACCGGGGAGCTGTTTTTT.

The J gene is TRBJ1-1, the V gene TRBV6-5, with D possibly matching TRBD1 (6 bases). The CDR3 consists of 14 residues. The V gene lost 5 bases and the J gene lost 5 bases, with 15 bases spanning the gap. Per the germline V gene, CDR1 is MNHEY and CDR2 is SVGAGI. CDR3 DNA sequence: TGTGCCAGCAGTAAGGACGCCCAGGGGACTGAAGCTTTCTTT. As protein: CASSKDAQGTEAFF.

The chain couples TRBV4-1 to TRBJ2-7; D perhaps matches TRBD2 (6 bases). This CDR3 has 16 amino acids. From germline, CDR1 is MGHRA and CDR2 YSYEKL. V was clipped by 1 base and J by 6 bases, with 19 bases between them. The DNA for the CDR3 is TGCGCCAGCAGCCAAGGGGTGGAGGGGAAACGTGGCGAGCAGTACTTC. Protein sequence: CASSQGVEGKRGEQYF.

This clone turned up a few times. J is TRBJ1-3 and V is TRBV7-9; D gene unclear. Trimming pared 6 bases from V and 1 base from J, leaving 7 bases between. CDR1 is SEHNR, CDR2 FQNEAQ, per germline (reference sequence). The CDR3 runs 13 residues. CDR3: CASRQASGNTIYF. The CDR3 nucleotides read TGTGCCAGCAGGCAGGCTTCTGGAAACACCATATATTTT.

This chain joins TRBV27 and TRBJ1-2; 7 nucleotides line up with TRBD1. The CDR3 consists of 12 residues. V gave up 4 bases and J gave up 7 bases; unmatched junction bases: 3. Germline CDR1 and CDR2: MNHEY and SMNVEV (reference sequence). CDR3 coding DNA: TGTGCCAGCAGTTACGCAGGGGGTGGCTACACCTTC. The encoded protein is CASSYAGGGYTF.

This clone came up once. This chain uses TRBV3-1 (or the pseudogene TRBV3-2) with TRBJ2-3; no clear D gene. The CDR3 has 13 amino acids. Trimming shortened V by 0 bases and J by 8 bases, and 9 bases separated the two germline ends. Germline V CDR1 and CDR2: LGHDT, YNNKEL (reference sequence). CDR3 nucleotides: TGTGCCAGCAGCCAAGATAATAGCCCTACGCAGTATTTT. Translating it yields CASSQDNSPTQYF.

The chain has TRBV7-2 and TRBJ1-4; TRBD1 matches at 10 bases. The CDR3 is 17 residues long. V dropped 2 bases and J dropped 8; count of bases not matched to a gene: 11. CDR1 SGHTA and CDR2 FQGNSA come from the germline V gene. The CDR3, as DNA: TGTGCCAGCAGCTTATATTACGACAGGGGGCTGCGGGAAAAACTGTTTTTT. Translated, it gives CASSLYYDRGLREKLFF.